The sequence of this TCR beta chain was determined in a study of ipilimumab plus nivolumab after autologous stem cell transplantation (dated by TCRdb to about 2021). Broadly, across the study: Trial patients received a median of about five ipilimumab doses and 8 nivolumab doses. Both primary refractory and relapsed disease were represented in the DLBCL cohort, where 18-month progression-free survival was approximately 87% and 28%, respectively. Patients with high-risk diffuse large B cell lymphoma, mature T cell lymphoma, or multiple myeloma undergoing autologous transplant were enrolled in the trial. Around 35 patients made up the trial's intent-to-treat population.

With regard to this clone: The specificity of this receptor is unknown. It has no much larger one-base neighbor in the sample; base qualities were not kept.

Broad study findings and their caveats: Combined checkpoint inhibition as post-transplant consolidation was concluded by the authors to appear tolerable. Per the authors, a biologic rationale for further study of the post-transplant checkpoint inhibition approach was offered by T cell receptor repertoire, regulatory T cell phenotype and gut microbiota profiles.

Starting 14 to 28 days after the autologous transplant, patients began checkpoint therapy, which included ipilimumab at 1 mg/kg intravenously on day 1 of selected weeks. Nivolumab was administered at 3 mg/kg intravenously on day 1 of weeks 1, 4, 7, 10, and every two weeks through week 26. This Phase Ib clinical trial tested ipilimumab plus nivolumab, a combined checkpoint inhibition, as consolidation after autologous stem cell transplantation. CDR1 and CDR2 are read off the germline V gene (reference sequence) as LNHDA and SQIVND. Trimming removed 6 bases from V and 1 base from J, leaving 16 bases between the germline ends. Taken from cysteine to phenylalanine, the CDR3 has 16 residues. The kept DNA is CDR3 alone, 48 bases in frame from the first base. Libraries were made using the immunoSEQ multiplex PCR assay. TCRdb took this table from immuneACCESS and kept in-frame rearrangements with V and J called. Such tables lack part of the clones; where checked against another copy, unresolved V genes explain under half of the gap, and the rest is unexplained. The sample records fewer than 85,000 clones, approximately 86% of which are singletons. About 2.2% of the sample lies in the top ten.

The rearranged chain carries TRBV19 and TRBJ2-1; D gene: possibly TRBD1, on 6 matching bases. The input for sequencing was PBMCs, taken in a trial of ipilimumab plus nivolumab as post-transplant consolidation. The sequence was collected from a male donor with diffuse large B-cell lymphoma. The DNA sequence is TGTGCCAGTAGCCCAGGATCCGGGACATCCTACAATGAGCAGTTCTTC. Translated, it gives CASSPGSGTSYNEQFF. Here the CDR3 is joined to the reference TRBV19 and TRBJ2-1 genes, and the full variable domain is: DGGITQSPKYLFRKEGQNVTLSCEQNLNHDAMYWYRQDPGQGLRLIYYSQIVNDFQKGDIAEGYSVSREKKESFPLTVTSAQKNPTAFYLCASSPGSGTSYNEQFFGPGTRLTVL.